The T cell receptor (beta chain) under discussion was sequenced for a study of response to subunit inactivated influenza vaccine. V gave up 6 bases and J gave up 5 bases; unmatched junction bases: 8. From germline, CDR1 is ENHRY and CDR2 SYGVKD. The CDR3 has 14 residues. MiXCR was run by TCRdb on the RT-PCR reads, yielding one entry per CDR3 protein. Among more than 550,000 distinct CDR3 sequences listed, 11% were seen once. These data were also reused for a study on T cells expressing NK-cell markers. That paper notes: TCR beta cDNA was made by 5'RACE template switching with UMIs.

This TCR derives from a man between 50 and 59 years old who received an inactivated influenza vaccine. Sequenced here: PBMCs from blood, sampled on the day of vaccination. The J gene is TRBJ1-2, the V gene TRBV10-3; 8 nucleotides agree with TRBD1. CDR3 sequence reads: CAISKDREYYGYTF. The CDR3 DNA reads as TGTGCCATCAGCAAGGACAGGGAATATTATGGCTACACCTTC.